The sequence of this T cell receptor (beta chain) was determined in a study of radiotherapy plus CTLA-4 blockade in lung cancer. As for the study in general: Patients showed objective responses in about 20% of cases, and disease control was achieved by 30% to 35%.

Germline V gene lookup returns CDR1 SGHNT and CDR2 YYREEE (reference sequence). The CDR3 is made up of 15 amino acids. Trimming stripped 4 bases from V and 7 bases from J, with 20 bases between. Patients had chemo-refractory metastatic non-small-cell lung cancer and received focal radiation plus CTLA-4 blockade that used ipilimumab. Notes on the study in general: Together with interferon-beta, which increased in serum after radiation, early dynamic changes in blood T cell clones were reportedly the best predictors of response. Blood TCR clones of tumor origin expanded after radiotherapy plus ipilimumab.

TCRdb keeps only in-frame clones here, not all; method: immunoSEQ multiplex PCR. The sample lists about 91,000 clones, about three quarters seen once, with roughly an eighth in the top ten. In regard to this clone: What it binds is not known.

The TCR comes from a human donor with non-small cell lung cancer that progressed on radiotherapy plus ipilimumab. The rearrangement joins TRBV5-4 to TRBJ1-2; no definite D call. Material: peripheral blood, obtained from a patient treated with radiotherapy plus ipilimumab. The CDR3 DNA is TGTGCCAGCAGCCCGGACGCACGCCCAGGAGGTGGCTACACCTTC. Translating it yields CASSPDARPGGGYTF.